This T cell receptor (beta chain) was sequenced during a study of blood T cell repertoires in COVID-19. Across the whole study: Acute and convalescent COVID-19 samples came from the United States, Italy and Spain. In each case, the material was cDNA or gDNA derived from T cells, B-cell-depleted T cells, or PBMCs.

This clone was detected once. Original methodology: Reference gene primer amplification gave nucleated cell count estimates. TCRdb's table, derived via immunoSEQ multiplex PCR, lists solely in-frame clones and lacks some. The DNA gave D and trimming, while V, J and clone size come from that table. The table has 90,000 to 100,000 clones, around 82% seen once. The CDR3 has 12 residues. V lost 10 bases to trimming and J lost 5 bases; unmatched junction nucleotides: 5. The germline gives CDR1 MNHNY, CDR2 SVGAGI (reference sequence). Sequencing was performed on peripheral blood. This chain joins TRBV6-6 and TRBJ1-2, with TRBD1 matching over 9 bases. The receptor comes from a man in his 70s with active or convalescent COVID-19. The CDR3 here is CATRDREYGYTF. The CDR3, as DNA: TGTGCCACCAGGGACAGGGAGTATGGCTACACCTTC.